The 11 T cell receptor beta chains below come from one sample, sequenced in a study of cytomegalovirus exposure and HLA in healthy donors. With 60 Vbeta and 13 Jbeta primers, the PCR was carried out. Profiled with immunoSEQ multiplex PCR; TCRdb holds only in-frame clones, not every one. The data hold 100,000 to 120,000 clones, with just over 75% observed a single time. Sequenced sample: PBMCs. These receptors all stem from a man aged 25-45 years in good health and CMV-seropositive.

The V call is TRBV5-1, the J call TRBJ1-6; D is uncertain. V lost 4 bases, J lost 4 bases, and 18 bases lay in between. Looked up from germline, CDR1 is SGHRS and CDR2 is YFSETQ. The CDR3 extends over 17 amino acids. CDR3 residues: CASSDGGLSNYNSPLHF. CDR3 DNA sequence: TGCGCCAGCAGCGATGGAGGCCTCAGCAATTATAATTCACCCCTCCACTTT.

The rearrangement joins TRBV7-9 to TRBJ1-4; D gene ambiguous. CDR3 length: 15 residues. From germline, CDR1 is SEHNR and CDR2 FQNEAQ (reference sequence). V gave up 5 bases and J gave up 4 bases, with 14 bases separating them. Here the CDR3 DNA reads TGTGCCAGCAGCATCCCAGAAAACCGTAATGAAAAACTGTTTTTT. Translating gives CASSIPENRNEKLFF. The entire variable domain, with the rest obtained from reference TRBV7-9 and TRBJ1-4, is as follows: DTGVSQNPRHKITKRGQNVTFRCDPISEHNRLYWYRQTLGQGPEFLTYFQNEAQLEKSRLLSDRFSAERPKGSFSTLEIQRTEQGDSAMYLCASSIPENRNEKLFFGSGTQLSVL.

The chain employs TRBV7-2 and TRBJ2-7; D may be TRBD2 (6 bases). Germline loops: CDR1 SGHTA, CDR2 FQGNSA. Trimming took 2 bases from V and 1 from J, leaving 12 bases between them. The CDR3 consists of 15 residues. The CDR3: CASSLRRGGSYEQYF. The CDR3 DNA sequence: TGTGCCAGCAGCTTAAGGCGAGGAGGGTCCTACGAGCAGTACTTC.

J is TRBJ1-6 and V is TRBV19; D remains unclear. Germline V gives CDR1 LNHDA, CDR2 SQIVND (reference sequence). This CDR3 has 13 residues. Deletions cut 6 bases from V and 4 bases from J, with 7 bases between. The CDR3 here is CASRPQYNSPLHF. DNA for the CDR3: TGTGCCAGTAGGCCACAGTATAATTCACCCCTCCACTTT.

The rearrangement joins TRBV7-9 to TRBJ1-1, with no clear D. V was cut by 3 bases and J by 6 bases, with 20 bases left in between. The CDR3 runs 16 residues. Per germline, CDR1 SEHNR and CDR2 FQNEAQ (reference sequence). CDR3 sequence reads: CASSLRKIGEGPEAFF. As DNA, the CDR3 is TGTGCCAGCAGCTTGCGGAAAATCGGGGAAGGGCCTGAAGCTTTCTTT.

The rearrangement uses TRBV4-2 and TRBJ2-2; 9 bases are shared with TRBD2. The trim removed 0 bases at V and 2 bases at J, leaving 4 bases unmatched. This CDR3 region has 17 residues. Germline V lookup: CDR1 LGHNA, CDR2 YNFKEQ. CDR3 loop: CASSQDSSGVNTGELFF. The CDR3 nucleotides read TGTGCCAGCAGCCAAGACTCTAGCGGGGTTAACACCGGGGAGCTGTTTTTT.

V usage is TRBV5-3 and J usage is TRBJ1-1; D is unclear. TRBV5-3 is recorded as an ORF, its role being uncertain. This CDR3 is 13 amino acids long. V dropped 0 bases and J dropped 11 bases, with 14 bases sitting between them. CDR3 loop: CARSLARGFLAFF. In nucleotides, the CDR3 is TGTGCCAGAAGCTTGGCTCGCGGGTTTTTGGCTTTCTTT.

The table lists this clone with a few counts. This chain uses TRBV11-2 with TRBJ2-7, with 8 positions matching TRBD1. Germline lookup yields CDR1 SGHAT and CDR2 FQNNGV. The CDR3 spans 11 residues. The trim removed 10 bases at V and 2 bases at J, leaving 1 base unmatched. This chain's CDR3 is CATGGAYEQYF. DNA of the CDR3: TGTGCCACAGGGGGCGCCTACGAGCAGTACTTC.

The chain recombines TRBV2 with TRBJ1-1; D not certain. From germline, CDR1 is SNHLY and CDR2 FYNNEI. Trimming shortened V by 2 bases and J by 1 base, and 11 bases separated the two germline ends. The CDR3 spans 15 residues. The CDR3 is CASSEQVSGNTEAFF. CDR3 DNA sequence: TGTGCCAGCAGTGAACAGGTCTCTGGGAACACTGAAGCTTTCTTT.

The J gene is TRBJ2-2, the V gene TRBV7-9, with TRBD2 matching 8 bases. This CDR3 spans 17 amino acids. Looked up from germline, CDR1 is SEHNR and CDR2 is FQNEAQ (reference sequence). V gave up 5 bases and J gave up 4 bases; unmatched junction bases: 12. The CDR3 loop is CASSPLAGGPFTGELFF. The CDR3 nucleotides read TGTGCCAGCAGCCCCCTCGCGGGGGGCCCCTTCACCGGGGAGCTGTTTTTT.

This chain links TRBV19 with TRBJ2-5; weak D call: TRBD2 (6 bases). V was cut by 3 bases and J by 2 bases, with 10 bases left in between. CDR3 length equals 14 residues. Germline V gene data show CDR1 as LNHDA and CDR2 as SQIVND (reference sequence). The CDR3 DNA reads as TGTGCCAGTAGTATCCTAGCGAAACAAGAGACCCAGTACTTC. Encoded protein: CASSILAKQETQYF.